Below are 15 T cell receptor beta chains sequenced from a single sample in a study of identical twins. Using its own MiXCR run on the 5' RACE reads, TCRdb lists one record per CDR3 protein. This sample yields 1.5 million to 2 million distinct CDR3 sequences, of which roughly 35% are seen a single time; around 0.3% belongs to the top ten. What was sequenced was cord blood. These receptors were taken from a newborn girl in good health.

On this clonotype: One junction end disagrees with the germline gene, perhaps due to a read error. CDR3 region: CASNRGTNEELFF. The CDR3 bases are TGTGCCAGCAACCGGGGAACTAATGAAGAACTGTTTTTT. The chain has TRBV25-1 and TRBJ1-4; no clear D. This CDR3 contains 13 residues. CDR1 and CDR2 (germline): MGHDK, SYGVNS.

This chain links TRBV15 with TRBJ2-7; the match to TRBD2 covers 7 bases. V gave up 0 bases and J gave up 4 bases; unmatched junction bases: 3. The CDR3 runs 14 residues. Germline CDR1 reads LNHNV; CDR2 reads YYDKDF (reference sequence). The CDR3 loop is CATSRDRGVYEQYF. As DNA, the CDR3 is TGTGCCACCAGCAGAGATCGGGGGGTGTACGAGCAGTACTTC. The full variable domain, rest sourced from reference TRBV15 and TRBJ2-7, is DAMVIQNPRYQVTQFGKPVTLSCSQTLNHNVMYWYQQKSSQAPKLLFHYYDKDFNNEADTPDNFQSRRPNTSFCFLDIRSPGLGDTAMYLCATSRDRGVYEQYFGPGTRLTVT.

The chain combines TRBV12-3 or TRBV12-4 with TRBJ2-5; D call uncertain. Trimming stripped 6 bases from V and 2 bases from J, with 10 bases between. The CDR3 has 13 amino acids. CDR3 loop: CASSPPEQETQYF. The CDR3 DNA reads TGTGCCAGCAGCCCACCAGAACAAGAGACCCAGTACTTC.

Comments on this clonotype: Given a much more abundant clone one base away, this may be a read error. This chain connects TRBV29-1 to TRBJ2-4; 8 bases fit TRBD2. The CDR3 is 14 amino acids. The V gene's germline CDR1 is SQVTM and CDR2 ANQGSEA. This chain's CDR3 is CSVTEAGAKNIHYF. The CDR3 DNA follows: TGCAGCGTCACGGAAGCGGGAGCCAAAAACATTCACTACTTC.

This chain joins TRBV12-3 or TRBV12-4 and TRBJ2-3, with D possibly being TRBD2 (6 bases). The germline V and J ends were trimmed by 2 bases and 2 bases, with 11 bases remaining between them. The CDR3 spans 15 residues. The chain's CDR3 is CASSLSASATDTQYF. For the CDR3, the DNA is TGTGCCAGCAGTTTAAGTGCTAGCGCCACAGATACGCAGTATTTT.

This clonotype was seen at least ten times. The chain combines TRBV4-2 with TRBJ1-4; 7 nucleotides match TRBD1. The germline gives CDR1 LGHNA, CDR2 YNFKEQ. There are 15 residues in the CDR3. With V trimmed by 1 base and J by 4 bases, 3 bases remained unmatched. The CDR3 DNA is TGTGCCAGCAGCCAAGGACAGGGAATTAATGAAAAACTGTTTTTT. Amino acid sequence: CASSQGQGINEKLFF.

A few counts support this clonotype. This chain's CDR3 is CASSWSQPSSSYEQYF. The CDR3 DNA follows: TGTGCCAGCAGTTGGAGCCAACCCTCAAGCTCCTACGAGCAGTACTTC. The chain joins TRBV28 to TRBJ2-7; no reliable D call. V was clipped by 4 bases and J by 0 bases, with 16 bases between them. Germline loops: CDR1 MDHEN, CDR2 SYDVKM. The CDR3 is made up of 16 amino acids.

The table lists this clonotype with a few counts. The chain links TRBV2 to TRBJ2-1; 7 bases agree with TRBD2. Per the germline V gene, CDR1 is SNHLY and CDR2 is FYNNEI. This CDR3 region has 15 residues. V dropped 5 bases and J dropped 4; count of bases not matched to a gene: 8. As DNA, the CDR3 is TGTGCCAGCAGTCATCGCGGGGGATTGTACAATGAGCAGTTCTTC. This encodes CASSHRGGLYNEQFF.

Concerning this clonotype itself: An end of the junction differs from the germline gene, which may be a read error. The J gene is TRBJ2-4, the V gene TRBV19; D possibly matches TRBD1 or TRBD2 (6 bases each). The CDR3 loop spans 16 amino acids. The germline V gene encodes CDR1 LNHDA and CDR2 SQIVND (reference sequence). CDR3 in DNA: TGTGCCAACAGGGTTCATCCACAACTAGCCAAAAGCATTCAGTACTTC. It codes for CANRVHPQLAKSIQYF.

The chain recombines TRBV20-1 with TRBJ2-5; D possibly uses TRBD1 or TRBD2 (5 bases each). The DNA matches TRBJ2-7 better at its end, which makes the J call doubtful. CDR1 and CDR2 (germline): DFQATT, SNEGSKA (reference sequence). The CDR3 has 16 residues. The DNA of the CDR3 is TGCAGTGCTAGACTCCGGGACCCTAGGCGTTACTACGAGCAGTACTTC. Amino acids: CSARLRDPRRYYEQYF.

CDR3 nucleotide sequence: TGTGCCAGCCGAGAGTATAAGCGGGAGGGTCAAGAGACCCAGTACTTC. It is translated as CASREYKREGQETQYF. The genes are TRBV25-1 and TRBJ2-5; 10 bases are shared with TRBD2. The V gene's germline CDR1 is MGHDK and CDR2 SYGVNS. Trimming took 8 bases from V and 2 from J; bases not matched to a gene: 11. The CDR3 is 16 amino acids.

Details on this clonotype: One junction end disagrees with the germline gene, perhaps due to a read error. The chain joins TRBV7-2 to TRBJ2-5, with D uncertain. The CDR3 totals 13 residues. Germline CDR1 is SGHTA and CDR2 is FQGNSA. Written as DNA, the CDR3 is TGTGCCAGCACCTTACTTACCCAAGAGACCCAGTACTTC. Translated, it gives CASTLLTQETQYF.

The chain links TRBV29-1 to TRBJ1-2; 7 positions agree with TRBD1. V was pared by 3 bases and J by 1 base, with 8 bases of the junction left unmatched. The CDR3 spans 15 residues. CDR1 is SQVTM, CDR2 ANQGSEA, per germline. The CDR3 sequence is CSVDESGQVNYGYTF. CDR3 bases: TGCAGCGTTGATGAGTCAGGACAGGTTAACTATGGCTACACCTTC.

With respect to this clonotype: At one of its ends the junction is not consistent with the germline gene, which may arise from a read error. The V gene is TRBV27, the J gene TRBJ1-2; TRBD1 is a possible D gene (5 bases). This CDR3 is built from 15 residues. CDR1 is MNHEY and CDR2 is SMNVEV in the germline V gene (reference sequence). The CDR3: CASGLWGQDFYGYTF. CDR3 nucleotides: TGTGCCAGCGGTTTATGGGGCCAGGACTTTTATGGCTACACCTTC.

This clonotype was seen a handful of times. J is TRBJ2-1 and V is TRBV15; possibly TRBD2 for D (5 bases). The CDR3 consists of 13 residues. Germline V lookup: CDR1 LNHNV, CDR2 YYDKDF (reference sequence). V was cut by 5 bases and J by 7 bases, with 12 bases left in between. The CDR3 DNA reads as TGTGCCACCAGCGCGGATAGCGTGAATGAGCAGTTCTTC. It yields the protein CATSADSVNEQFF.